This T cell receptor beta chain was recovered during a study of human T cells and chemical hapten exposure (dated by TCRdb to about 2021). Turning to the overall study: For sensitization, 2% DPC in acetone was applied to a 2 cm by 2 cm area of upper inner arm skin. Throughout the roughly 25-week study period, patients were also given weekly therapeutic DPC doses on the scalp. Patch tests used Finn chambers with 0.01% DPC on the upper back, scored after 6 days by International Contact Dermatitis Research Group standards. The patient cohort, mostly female, included alopecia areata with under or over 50% scalp involvement, alopecia totalis and alopecia universalis. Libraries were pooled for sequencing, and variation in per-sample TCR yields was attributed mainly to small differences in library volumes within the pool. The study tracked peripheral blood TCR repertoire changes in vivo during primary and secondary sensitization to the hapten diphenylcyclopropenone (DPC) in alopecia patients. Patient blood was sampled pre-sensitization (week 0) and at 2, 6 and about 24 weeks after DPC sensitization. Blood for TCR sequencing was provided by twenty-nine alopecia patients at one to four time points (pre-sensitization, 2, 6 and 24 weeks).

On this clonotype: Its specific antigen is unknown. No per-base quality is available; no much larger clone lies one base away.

Per the publication, the time point label means: patch test 3, about 24 weeks after DPC sensitization. The sample's treatment or condition, from its label and the paper: therapeutic diphenylcyclopropenone sensitization with weekly scalp DPC. At each patch-test visit, blood was drawn before the patch test was applied. Patients were eligible if aged 18 to 70, diagnosed with alopecia and judged suitable for DPC therapy, and pregnant patients were excluded. Unfractionated whole blood was collected in Tempus Blood RNA tubes, and total RNA was extracted from that blood. General study outcomes and caveats: Significantly more large CDR3 similarity clusters were formed by expanded TCRs than by pre-sensitization or healthy control sets, consistent with antigen-driven responses. A positive correlation was found between the number of PT1 expanded TCRs and patch test score, with significance reached at thresholds 8, 16 and 32 but not 4. Alopecia, a presumed autoimmune disease, was present in all patients, so the immune response of the patients might differ from that of healthy individuals. After repeated subsampling, the strength of the expansion versus patch-test correlation and the threshold at which it became significant changed. DPC sensitization did not change the number of TCRs with a frequency above 1 in 1000, and there was no evidence of changes in global repertoire structure.

Trimming accounts for 5 bases at V and 4 bases at J, while the number of junction bases matched to no gene is 6. Including cysteine and phenylalanine, the CDR3 has 14 amino acids. The read is trimmed to its CDR3 DNA, 42 bases read in frame from base 1. The germline V gene (reference sequence) sets CDR1 to MNHEY and CDR2 to SMNVEV. Library generation was performed with RACE. The instrument was a NextSeq 500. During library preparation, unique molecular identifiers were attached to individual cDNA molecules so that TCRs could be counted in a quantitative, reproducible way. From each blood RNA sample, both TCR alpha and TCR beta chains were sequenced. As for the original processing: Samples had a median of roughly 91,000 TCRs, with a range from 23,224 to 690,600. V, J and CDR3 annotation of the TCR reads was performed with the Decombinator software suite. To make PS versus PT1 abundance plots, every sample was subsampled to the same number of TCRs (28,000). TCRs were defined as expanded if absent before sensitization and observed at least eight times at the 2-week time point. TCRdb reworked the public reads: Q25 trimming with fastp, MiXCR clone assembly, productive beta chains retained. CDR3 protein duplicates are merged, each entry listing the most common genes and DNA. These V and J calls originate from TCRdb's pipeline instead of the authors' own analysis. The table for this sample lists 95,000 to 150,000 distinct CDR3 sequences; over 9% of them were counted only once. The ten largest account for roughly 2.3% of the sample.

This TCR came from a woman aged 45 to 65 with alopecia areata. Some clones in this sample may be carry-over from other donors' samples. The sequence links TRBV27 to TRBJ2-7; 9 nucleotides in the junction match TRBD1. Sample: whole blood, taken in connection with sensitization to the hapten diphenylcyclopropenone (DPC). The DNA sequence is TGTGCCAGCAGTGCGGGACAGGGAGGATACGAGCAGTACTTC. Its translation reads: CASSAGQGGYEQYF.